This TCR beta chain originates from a study of CD8 T cells in Susac syndrome. Random hexamers were used to reverse transcribe an amount of roughly 0.45 to 1 ug RNA. TCRdb reprocessed the immunoSEQ multiplex PCR reads with MiXCR, giving one entry per CDR3 protein. The sample holds about 120,000 distinct CDR3 sequences; roughly 94% are singletons and the top ten take about 0.12%. The clonotype comes from a human donor with multiple sclerosis. The sequenced sample consisted of CD4+ T cells from PBMCs.

CDR3 protein: CATSPPEAKNIQYF. In nucleotides, the CDR3 is TGTGCCACCAGCCCTCCGGAAGCCAAAAACATTCAGTACTTC. V usage is TRBV6-2 or TRBV6-3 and J usage is TRBJ2-4; D is unclear. CDR1 MNHEY and CDR2 SVGEGT come from the germline V gene. V was pared by 10 bases and J by 0 bases, with 13 bases between. The CDR3 length is 14 residues.